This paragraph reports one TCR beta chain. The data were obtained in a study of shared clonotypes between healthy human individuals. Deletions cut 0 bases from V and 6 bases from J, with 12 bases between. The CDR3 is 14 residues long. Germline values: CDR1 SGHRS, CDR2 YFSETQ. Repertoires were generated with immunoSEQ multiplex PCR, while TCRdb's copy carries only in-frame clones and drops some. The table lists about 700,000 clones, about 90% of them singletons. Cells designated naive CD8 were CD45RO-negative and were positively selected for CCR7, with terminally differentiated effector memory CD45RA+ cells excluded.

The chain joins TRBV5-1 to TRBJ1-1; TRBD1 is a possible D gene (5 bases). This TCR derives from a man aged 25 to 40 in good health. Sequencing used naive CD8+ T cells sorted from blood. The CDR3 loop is CASSLAGTLPEAFF. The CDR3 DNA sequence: TGCGCCAGCAGCTTGGCCGGGACGCTCCCTGAAGCTTTCTTT.